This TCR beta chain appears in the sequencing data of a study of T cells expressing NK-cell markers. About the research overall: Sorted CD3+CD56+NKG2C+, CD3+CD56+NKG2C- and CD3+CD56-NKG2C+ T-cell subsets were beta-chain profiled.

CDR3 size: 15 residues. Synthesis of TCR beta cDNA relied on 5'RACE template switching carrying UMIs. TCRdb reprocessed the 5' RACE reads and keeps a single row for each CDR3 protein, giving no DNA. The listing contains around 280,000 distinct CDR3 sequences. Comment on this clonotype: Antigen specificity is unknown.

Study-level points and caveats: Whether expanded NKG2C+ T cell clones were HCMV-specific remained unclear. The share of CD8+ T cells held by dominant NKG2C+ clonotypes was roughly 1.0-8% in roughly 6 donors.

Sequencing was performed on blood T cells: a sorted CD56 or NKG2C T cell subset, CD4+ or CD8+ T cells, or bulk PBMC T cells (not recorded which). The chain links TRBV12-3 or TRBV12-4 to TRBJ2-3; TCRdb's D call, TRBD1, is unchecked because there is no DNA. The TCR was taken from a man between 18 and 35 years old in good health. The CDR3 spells CASSLGGGYTDTQYF.